Listed below are T cell receptor beta chains from one sample, sequenced in a study of blood T cell repertoires in COVID-19. The repertoire was sequenced with immunoSEQ multiplex PCR; TCRdb's copy has only in-frame clones and lacks some. The sample consists of 350,000 to 400,000 clones, 85% to 90% of them appearing once. The sequenced sample was PBMCs or T cells enriched from blood (not recorded which). Receptor source: a woman younger than 30 who had recovered from COVID-19. Both conserved end residues are part of each CDR3. Each record gives: V gene, J gene, CDR3 length, clone size, D gene, CDR3 DNA, CDR3 protein. The D gene is left open where the match is weak. Clone sizes are given selectively: once, few, many, or a class where the clone is expanded.

v_gene: TRBV19
j_gene: TRBJ2-7
len: 15
abundance: -
d_gene: TRBD2
CDR3nt: TGTGCCAGTACCCCGACTAGCGGGGGCTCCTACGAGCAGTACTTC
CDR3aa: CASTPTSGGSYEQYF

v_gene: TRBV2
j_gene: TRBJ1-2
len: 18
abundance: -
d_gene: -
CDR3nt: TGTGCCAGCAGTGAAGCGCATGGGGGCGCCTTCGATTTCTCTGGCTACACCTTC
CDR3aa: CASSEAHGGAFDFSGYTF

v_gene: TRBV5-4
j_gene: TRBJ1-1
len: 14
abundance: -
d_gene: -
CDR3nt: TGTGCCACTAAGTACAGGGAACTGAACACTGAAGCTTTCTTT
CDR3aa: CATKYRELNTEAFF

v_gene: TRBV7-9
j_gene: TRBJ2-7
len: 14
abundance: -
d_gene: TRBD2
CDR3nt: TGTGCCAGCAGCTTAGGAGCGGGGGGGCTAGAGCAGTACTTC
CDR3aa: CASSLGAGGLEQYF

v_gene: TRBV7-9
j_gene: TRBJ1-1
len: 14
abundance: once
d_gene: -
CDR3nt: TGTGCCAGCAGCTACAGGGAAACGAACACTGAAGCTTTCTTT
CDR3aa: CASSYRETNTEAFF

v_gene: TRBV6-1
j_gene: TRBJ2-1
len: 15
abundance: -
d_gene: TRBD2
CDR3nt: TGTGCCAGCAGTGAAGGCGGGGGGGCCAGTAATGAGCAGTTCTTC
CDR3aa: CASSEGGGASNEQFF

v_gene: TRBV5-1
j_gene: TRBJ2-1
len: 18
abundance: -
d_gene: TRBD2
CDR3nt: TGCGCCAGCAGCCGATTAGGTCTAGCGGGGAACTCCTACAATGAGCAGTTCTTC
CDR3aa: CASSRLGLAGNSYNEQFF

v_gene: TRBV5-1
j_gene: TRBJ2-1
len: 13
abundance: -
d_gene: TRBD1
CDR3nt: TGCGCCAGCAGCGAGACAGGGTTCCATGAGCAGTTCTTC
CDR3aa: CASSETGFHEQFF

v_gene: TRBV30
j_gene: TRBJ2-5
len: 13
abundance: -
d_gene: -
CDR3nt: TGTGCCTGGAGTGTCCGAACCGGGGAGACCCAGTACTTC
CDR3aa: CAWSVRTGETQYF

v_gene: TRBV28
j_gene: TRBJ1-4
len: 13
abundance: -
d_gene: TRBD1
CDR3nt: TGTGCCAGTACGGACAGGGTAGTTGAAAAACTGTTTTTT
CDR3aa: CASTDRVVEKLFF

v_gene: TRBV5-4
j_gene: TRBJ1-2
len: 13
abundance: -
d_gene: -
CDR3nt: TGTGCCAGCAGCTTGGTCAGGGCAGGAGGCTACACCTTC
CDR3aa: CASSLVRAGGYTF

v_gene: TRBV6-5
j_gene: TRBJ2-2
len: 15
abundance: -
d_gene: TRBD1
CDR3nt: TGTGCCAGCAGCCCCGGGACAGGGAACACCGGGGAGCTGTTTTTT
CDR3aa: CASSPGTGNTGELFF

v_gene: TRBV3-1/TRBV3-2
j_gene: TRBJ2-2
len: 15
abundance: few
d_gene: -
CDR3nt: TGTGCCAGCAGCCACGACGGGGTTTTCACCGGGGAGCTGTTTTTT
CDR3aa: CASSHDGVFTGELFF

v_gene: TRBV14
j_gene: TRBJ2-7
len: 15
abundance: once
d_gene: TRBD2
CDR3nt: TGTGCCAGCAGCCTAATCGAGGGAGGGAACTACGAGCAGTACTTC
CDR3aa: CASSLIEGGNYEQYF

v_gene: TRBV6-5
j_gene: TRBJ2-2
len: 15
abundance: -
d_gene: TRBD1
CDR3nt: TGTGCCACCAAACTCCGACAGGGCTACACCGGGGAGCTGTTTTTT
CDR3aa: CATKLRQGYTGELFF

v_gene: TRBV28
j_gene: TRBJ1-6
len: 13
abundance: -
d_gene: -
CDR3nt: TGTGCCAGCAGGCCAGGGCCTAATTCACCCCTCCACTTT
CDR3aa: CASRPGPNSPLHF

v_gene: TRBV7-2
j_gene: TRBJ1-1
len: 15
abundance: -
d_gene: -
CDR3nt: TGTGCCAGCAGCTTAGATGGGACAAGAGGGACTGAAGCTTTCTTT
CDR3aa: CASSLDGTRGTEAFF

v_gene: TRBV18
j_gene: TRBJ1-3
len: 14
abundance: -
d_gene: -
CDR3nt: TGTGCCAGCTCTCCGACAGTGCCTGGAAACACCATATATTTT
CDR3aa: CASSPTVPGNTIYF

v_gene: TRBV7-9
j_gene: TRBJ1-4
len: 15
abundance: once
d_gene: -
CDR3nt: TGTGCCAGCAGCTCCCCCGGGGAACCTAATGAAAAACTGTTTTTT
CDR3aa: CASSSPGEPNEKLFF

v_gene: TRBV27
j_gene: TRBJ1-2
len: 13
abundance: -
d_gene: -
CDR3nt: TGTGCCACACAACCGGCCTGGGGAGATGGCTACACCTTC
CDR3aa: CATQPAWGDGYTF

v_gene: TRBV28
j_gene: TRBJ1-3
len: 15
abundance: -
d_gene: -
CDR3nt: TGTGCCAGCAGTTTAACAAGATCCTCTGGAAACACCATATATTTT
CDR3aa: CASSLTRSSGNTIYF

v_gene: TRBV2
j_gene: TRBJ2-7
len: 15
abundance: -
d_gene: TRBD1
CDR3nt: TGTGCCATCCCGGGGCCCCGGGACAGCCCTCTCGAGCAGTACTTC
CDR3aa: CAIPGPRDSPLEQYF

v_gene: TRBV20-1
j_gene: TRBJ1-5
len: 14
abundance: -
d_gene: TRBD1
CDR3nt: TGCAGTGCTAGTATTCCAGGGGGAAGACAGCCCCAGCATTTT
CDR3aa: CSASIPGGRQPQHF

v_gene: TRBV6-5
j_gene: TRBJ2-5
len: 15
abundance: -
d_gene: -
CDR3nt: TGTGCCAGCAGGGATTCGTACAGGGTGTCAGAGACCCAGTACTTC
CDR3aa: CASRDSYRVSETQYF

v_gene: TRBV13
j_gene: TRBJ1-3
len: 15
abundance: -
d_gene: -
CDR3nt: TGTGCCAGCAGCTTAACCTGGCCCTCTGGAAACACCATATATTTT
CDR3aa: CASSLTWPSGNTIYF

v_gene: TRBV18
j_gene: TRBJ2-6
len: 14
abundance: -
d_gene: -
CDR3nt: TGTGCCAGCTCACCGTACTCTGGGGCCAACGTCCTGACTTTC
CDR3aa: CASSPYSGANVLTF

v_gene: TRBV27
j_gene: TRBJ2-5
len: 14
abundance: -
d_gene: TRBD2
CDR3nt: TGTGCCAGCAGTTTATCTAGCGGGAGGGAGACCCAGTACTTC
CDR3aa: CASSLSSGRETQYF

v_gene: TRBV30
j_gene: TRBJ2-7
len: 13
abundance: -
d_gene: -
CDR3nt: TGTGCCTGGAGCATTCAACACCTTTGGGAGCAGTACTTC
CDR3aa: CAWSIQHLWEQYF

v_gene: TRBV5-1
j_gene: TRBJ1-2
len: 15
abundance: once
d_gene: TRBD1
CDR3nt: TGCGCCAGCAGCTCCCGACAGGGGGCGAACTATGGCTACACCTTC
CDR3aa: CASSSRQGANYGYTF

v_gene: TRBV4-1
j_gene: TRBJ1-5
len: 13
abundance: -
d_gene: -
CDR3nt: TGCGCCAGCAGCCAAGGAGTGAACCAGCCCCAGCATTTT
CDR3aa: CASSQGVNQPQHF

v_gene: TRBV29-1
j_gene: TRBJ1-5
len: 14
abundance: -
d_gene: TRBD1
CDR3nt: TGCAGCGTCGGACAGGGTAAGGAGCGTCAGCCCCAGCATTTT
CDR3aa: CSVGQGKERQPQHF

v_gene: TRBV11-3
j_gene: TRBJ2-2
len: 14
abundance: -
d_gene: -
CDR3nt: TGTGCCAGCAAAGGTTCAGTCGGGGCCGGGGAGCTGTTTTTT
CDR3aa: CASKGSVGAGELFF

v_gene: TRBV9
j_gene: TRBJ2-5
len: 14
abundance: once
d_gene: TRBD1
CDR3nt: TGTGCCAGCAGCGTCCGGGACAGGGTGGAGACCCAGTACTTC
CDR3aa: CASSVRDRVETQYF

v_gene: TRBV7-3
j_gene: TRBJ2-1
len: 15
abundance: -
d_gene: TRBD2
CDR3nt: TGTGCCAGCAGCTTCGCGGGGGAGAGATACAATGAGCAGTTCTTC
CDR3aa: CASSFAGERYNEQFF

v_gene: TRBV5-1
j_gene: TRBJ2-7
len: 16
abundance: -
d_gene: -
CDR3nt: TGCGCCAGCAGCTTGGCCCCCGCGGGGCTCTCCTACGAGCAGTACTTC
CDR3aa: CASSLAPAGLSYEQYF

v_gene: TRBV7-9
j_gene: TRBJ1-5
len: 14
abundance: -
d_gene: -
CDR3nt: TGTGCCAGCAGCTTAGATGACAGCCATCAGCCCCAGCATTTT
CDR3aa: CASSLDDSHQPQHF

v_gene: TRBV28
j_gene: TRBJ1-4
len: 14
abundance: -
d_gene: TRBD1
CDR3nt: TGTGCCAGCAGATTGACAGGGGGCGGTGAAAAACTGTTTTTT
CDR3aa: CASRLTGGGEKLFF

v_gene: TRBV6-5
j_gene: TRBJ2-7
len: 15
abundance: -
d_gene: -
CDR3nt: TGTGCCAGCAGTTACTCGTCGGGTTCGTCCTACGAGCAGTACTTC
CDR3aa: CASSYSSGSSYEQYF

v_gene: TRBV5-4
j_gene: TRBJ1-1
len: 14
abundance: -
d_gene: TRBD1
CDR3nt: TGTGCCAGCAGCGGTGGACAGGTAAACACTGAAGCTTTCTTT
CDR3aa: CASSGGQVNTEAFF

v_gene: TRBV13
j_gene: TRBJ1-1
len: 13
abundance: once
d_gene: -
CDR3nt: TGTGCCAGCAGCTCGACAGGAAACACTGAAGCTTTCTTT
CDR3aa: CASSSTGNTEAFF

v_gene: TRBV9
j_gene: TRBJ2-2
len: 15
abundance: -
d_gene: -
CDR3nt: TGTGCCAGCAGCGTAGCAGGGCGAAGGACCGGGGAGCTGTTTTTT
CDR3aa: CASSVAGRRTGELFF

v_gene: TRBV9
j_gene: TRBJ2-2
len: 15
abundance: -
d_gene: TRBD1
CDR3nt: TGTGCCAGCAGGACCGGGACAGGGGGCTCCGGGGAGCTGTTTTTT
CDR3aa: CASRTGTGGSGELFF

v_gene: TRBV7-2
j_gene: TRBJ2-3
len: 14
abundance: few
d_gene: -
CDR3nt: TGTGCCAGCAGCTTAGATGGCGGTTCAGATACGCAGTATTTT
CDR3aa: CASSLDGGSDTQYF

v_gene: TRBV30
j_gene: TRBJ1-2
len: 16
abundance: -
d_gene: -
CDR3nt: TGTGCCTGGAGTGTACAGCTCCTGTTGCTGAACTATGGCTACACCTTC
CDR3aa: CAWSVQLLLLNYGYTF

v_gene: TRBV2
j_gene: TRBJ1-1
len: 14
abundance: -
d_gene: -
CDR3nt: TGTGCCAGCAGCGCTACCCCACCAAACACTGAAGCTTTCTTT
CDR3aa: CASSATPPNTEAFF

v_gene: TRBV2
j_gene: TRBJ2-3
len: 13
abundance: -
d_gene: -
CDR3nt: TGTGCCAGGAACGCGGGGGCGACAGATACGCAGTATTTT
CDR3aa: CARNAGATDTQYF

v_gene: TRBV4-1
j_gene: TRBJ2-1
len: 17
abundance: -
d_gene: -
CDR3nt: TGCGCCAGCAGCCAAGAGTCCGGGGGTCCCTCCTACAATGAGCAGTTCTTC
CDR3aa: CASSQESGGPSYNEQFF

v_gene: TRBV30
j_gene: TRBJ2-6
len: 17
abundance: -
d_gene: -
CDR3nt: TGTGCCTGGACCCGGGGGGCGGGGAGGCCTGGGGCCAACGTCCTGACTTTC
CDR3aa: CAWTRGAGRPGANVLTF

v_gene: TRBV6-2/TRBV6-3
j_gene: TRBJ2-2
len: 16
abundance: -
d_gene: TRBD1
CDR3nt: TGTGCCAGCAGCCAGTCCGGGACAGTTTCCATCGGGGAGCTGTTTTTT
CDR3aa: CASSQSGTVSIGELFF

v_gene: TRBV6-5
j_gene: TRBJ1-2
len: 14
abundance: -
d_gene: TRBD1
CDR3nt: TGTGCCAGCAGCCCCGGGACAGGGAACTATGGCTACACCTTC
CDR3aa: CASSPGTGNYGYTF

v_gene: TRBV15
j_gene: TRBJ2-5
len: 13
abundance: -
d_gene: -
CDR3nt: TGTGCCACCAGCAGGGAAGACTCCTCTAACCAGTACTTC
CDR3aa: CATSREDSSNQYF

v_gene: TRBV18
j_gene: TRBJ1-3
len: 14
abundance: -
d_gene: -
CDR3nt: TGTGCCAGCTCACCGACAGTCCTGGGAAACACCATATATTTT
CDR3aa: CASSPTVLGNTIYF

v_gene: TRBV6-5
j_gene: TRBJ1-3
len: 15
abundance: -
d_gene: -
CDR3nt: TGTGCCAGCAGTTACACGGCAGGGCTTGGAAACACCATATATTTT
CDR3aa: CASSYTAGLGNTIYF

v_gene: TRBV2
j_gene: TRBJ2-1
len: 13
abundance: once
d_gene: -
CDR3nt: TGTGCCAGCAGTTTTGTCCAGGAAGGTGAGCAGTTCTTC
CDR3aa: CASSFVQEGEQFF

v_gene: TRBV24-1
j_gene: TRBJ1-5
len: 14
abundance: -
d_gene: -
CDR3nt: TGTGCCACCAGTGACTGGACAGAAAATCAGCCCCAGCATTTT
CDR3aa: CATSDWTENQPQHF

v_gene: TRBV6-5
j_gene: TRBJ2-1
len: 13
abundance: -
d_gene: -
CDR3nt: TGTGCCAGCAGGGAGGCGGGCCGGAATGAGCAGTTCTTC
CDR3aa: CASREAGRNEQFF

v_gene: TRBV3-1/TRBV3-2
j_gene: TRBJ1-1
len: 15
abundance: -
d_gene: -
CDR3nt: TGTGCCAGCAGCCACCGCACAGGGCGAGGAGCTGAAGCTTTCTTT
CDR3aa: CASSHRTGRGAEAFF

v_gene: TRBV5-6
j_gene: TRBJ2-3
len: 18
abundance: -
d_gene: -
CDR3nt: TGTGCCAGCAGCTTGGAAGCTTTACGGGGGACTAGCACAGATACGCAGTATTTT
CDR3aa: CASSLEALRGTSTDTQYF

v_gene: TRBV19
j_gene: TRBJ2-7
len: 13
abundance: -
d_gene: TRBD2
CDR3nt: TGTGCCAGTAGTATTGGCGGGGGGTACGAGCAGTACTTC
CDR3aa: CASSIGGGYEQYF